This T cell receptor beta chain was identified during a study of T cells in Graves' hyperthyroidism and ophthalmopathy. Amplified TCR beta CDR3 regions came from RNA transcripts. When the TCR CDR3 underwent first-round RT-PCR, the HTBI primer set was used. TCRdb re-called the multiplex PCR reads with MiXCR, one entry per CDR3 protein. The sample contains under 350,000 distinct CDR3 sequences, around 13% of which appear only once. This CDR3 comprises 13 residues. Trimming cost V 10 bases and J 7 bases, with 19 bases left between them. Germline lookup yields CDR1 SGHTA and CDR2 FQGNSA. The sample consisted of blood. This clonotype originated in a middle-aged woman with Graves' hyperthyroidism. The rearrangement joins TRBV7-2 to TRBJ2-5; D might be TRBD1 or TRBD2, each matching 5 bases. The CDR3 reads CATVTATGGTQYF. The CDR3 DNA reads TGTGCCACCGTGACAGCCACAGGAGGGACCCAGTACTTC.